This T cell receptor beta chain comes out of a study of radiation and T cells in renal cell carcinoma. As regards this clone: What it binds is not known.

General study findings and limits: From baseline, blood top tumor clonotypes peaked at 2 weeks post-radiation. No pretreatment tumor biopsies were available for baseline clonotypes.

Time point described: baseline pretreatment blood. Specified treatment: 15 Gy SBRT to primary tumor, nephrectomy 4 weeks later. V gave up 0 bases and J gave up 2 bases, with 8 bases separating them. Germline-derived CDR1 and CDR2 are MGHRA and YSYEKL. This CDR3 has 16 residues. The protocol was immunoSEQ multiplex PCR, while the TCRdb copy is restricted to in-frame clones and leaves out a portion. Of approximately 63,000 clones listed, around 78% were seen once; the top ten hold 7.3%. The material sequenced was blood, taken from a patient whose treatment included radiotherapy and nephrectomy. This sequence originates from a man aged 55 to 70 with renal cell carcinoma. V and J are TRBV4-1 and TRBJ2-6; D may be TRBD2 (6 bases). This CDR3 is CASSQDRRAGANVLTF. DNA for the CDR3: TGCGCCAGCAGCCAAGATCGGAGGGCTGGGGCCAACGTCCTGACTTTC.